Presented here are 17 T cell receptor beta chains from one specimen sequenced in a study of identical twins. Via MiXCR, TCRdb re-called the 5' RACE reads, giving one row per CDR3 protein. Here the sample spans about 890,000 distinct CDR3 sequences, 12% being singletons. This sample also belongs to another study, concerning yellow fever vaccine responses in identical twins.

The material sequenced was PBMCs. The receptors here all came from a woman aged 18-29 years in good health.

The gene calls are TRBV4-1 and TRBJ1-6; 7 bases map to TRBD1. This CDR3 has 18 amino acids. Germline V gene data show CDR1 as MGHRA and CDR2 as YSYEKL. J lost 3 bases, V lost 7 bases, and 15 bases had no gene match. CDR3 amino acids: CASKGTADTAGYNSPLHF. The DNA for the CDR3 is TGCGCCAGCAAAGGGACAGCCGATACAGCGGGCTATAATTCACCCCTCCACTTT.

This clonotype has just a few counts. This chain uses TRBV20-1 with TRBJ2-2; 8 bases match TRBD2. V gave up 3 bases and J gave up 7 bases; unmatched junction bases: 10. This CDR3 has 15 residues. Germline CDR1 DFQATT, CDR2 SNEGSKA (reference sequence). This CDR3 is CSARGSGVIRGELFF. The CDR3, as DNA: TGCAGTGCTAGGGGTAGCGGGGTCATCCGCGGGGAGCTGTTTTTT.

The chain links TRBV11-2 to TRBJ2-1; D is perhaps TRBD1 (6 bases). The germline CDR1 and CDR2 sequences are SGHAT and FQNNGV. The CDR3 extends over 14 amino acids. V was shortened by 5 bases and J by 4 bases, with 12 bases between the two germline ends. The CDR3 nucleotides read TGTGCCAGCAGCGTCACCGGGACATACAATGAGCAGTTCTTC. It yields the protein CASSVTGTYNEQFF.

This clonotype was counted only a few times. V gene TRBV2 combines with J gene TRBJ2-5; D could derive from TRBD1 or TRBD2 (5 bases each). The CDR3 runs 15 residues. V gave up 6 bases and J gave up 5 bases, with 19 bases separating them. Germline V CDR1 and CDR2: SNHLY, FYNNEI. This CDR3 is CASRGDGFLSETQYF. CDR3 DNA: TGTGCCAGCAGGGGGGACGGATTTTTGTCCGAGACCCAGTACTTC.

In this sample, this clonotype turned up a few times. This chain uses TRBV7-2 with TRBJ2-1; D perhaps matches TRBD2 (7 bases). Germline V lookup: CDR1 SGHTA, CDR2 FQGNSA. The CDR3 is 15 residues long. Between the trimmed V and J ends, which lost 5 bases and 7 bases, there was a span of 18 bases. The CDR3 reads CASSKSRGAVNEQFF. CDR3 DNA: TGTGCCAGCAGCAAAAGTCGGGGGGCCGTTAATGAGCAGTTCTTC. Filled out from reference TRBV7-2 and TRBJ2-1, the complete variable domain reads GAGVSQSPSNKVTEKGKDVELRCDPISGHTALYWYRQSLGQGLEFLIYFQGNSAPDKSGLPSDRFSAERTGGSVSTLTIQRTQQEDSAVYLCASSKSRGAVNEQFFGPGTRLTVL.

This clonotype has only a few counts. CDR3 in amino acids: CASSVTYFGTGGRDTEAFF. CDR3 DNA sequence: TGTGCCAGCAGTGTAACCTACTTCGGGACAGGGGGCCGCGACACTGAAGCTTTCTTT. The V gene is TRBV2, the J gene TRBJ1-1, with 12 bases fitting TRBD1. CDR1 is SNHLY, CDR2 FYNNEI, per germline. Trimming cost V 4 bases and J 3 bases; bases outside gene matches: 15. CDR3 size: 19 residues.

This clonotype came up a few times. The chain joins TRBV7-6 to TRBJ2-5; 9 bases fit TRBD2. V shed 2 bases, J shed 6 bases, and the junction held 10 bases outside the gene matches. The CDR3 is 16 residues long. Germline loops: CDR1 SGHVS, CDR2 FNYEAQ. CDR3 in DNA: TGTGCCAGCAGCTTAACATCTAGCGGGACGCAGAAGACCCAGTACTTC. Its translation is CASSLTSSGTQKTQYF.

This clonotype showed up just a few times. The rearrangement uses TRBV7-9 and TRBJ1-1, with D unresolved. The CDR3 covers 16 residues. Germline CDR1 SEHNR, CDR2 FQNEAQ (reference sequence). Deletions cut 5 bases from V and 0 bases from J, with 16 bases between. The CDR3 DNA reads TGTGCCAGCAGCGTTTCAGGCAAAGACATGAACACTGAAGCTTTCTTT. Encoded protein: CASSVSGKDMNTEAFF.

The sample holds many counts of this clonotype. The V and J genes are TRBV12-3 or TRBV12-4 and TRBJ2-5, with D unclear. V lost 3 bases and J lost 5, with 13 bases in between. The CDR3 is 14 amino acids. The CDR3 DNA is TGTGCCAGCAGTTTGTTTCTTAGCTCGGAGACCCAGTACTTC. This encodes CASSLFLSSETQYF.

This clonotype was picked up a small number of times. This rearrangement joins TRBV28 to TRBJ2-5, with 7 bases fitting TRBD2. V was pared by 5 bases and J by 0 bases, with 9 bases of the junction left unmatched. This CDR3 spans 16 amino acids. Germline lookup yields CDR1 MDHEN and CDR2 SYDVKM. CDR3: CASSPSAGKYQETQYF. In DNA form, the CDR3 reads TGTGCCAGCAGTCCATCAGCGGGGAAGTACCAAGAGACCCAGTACTTC.

This clonotype was recorded many times. The CDR3 is CASTGGRAGELFF. As DNA, the CDR3 is TGCGCCAGCACTGGCGGGAGGGCCGGGGAGCTGTTTTTT. The chain couples TRBV10-2 to TRBJ2-2; 9 positions agree with TRBD2. CDR3 length equals 13 residues. Germline V CDR1 and CDR2: WSHSY, SAAADI. Unmatched junction bases numbered 3, after V lost 7 bases and J lost 6 bases.

This clonotype was found many times. CDR3 DNA: TGTGCCAGCAGTTTAGGTACTAGAGCAGATACGCAGTATTTT. Translated, it gives CASSLGTRADTQYF. The V gene is TRBV12-3 or TRBV12-4, the J gene TRBJ2-3; possible D gene TRBD2, 5 bases. Trimming removed 1 base at V and 4 bases at J, with 9 bases between. This CDR3 is 14 amino acids long.

This clonotype was seen many times. V and J are TRBV12-3 or TRBV12-4 and TRBJ2-4; D not resolved. V was pared by 2 bases and J by 7 bases, with 12 bases between. This CDR3 comprises 14 residues. The CDR3 nucleotides read TGTGCCAGCAGTTTAAGGGAAGGGTCGAACATTCAGTACTTC. Translated, it gives CASSLREGSNIQYF.

This clonotype appeared a few times. The chain employs TRBV27 and TRBJ2-3, with 9 bases aligning to TRBD1. The CDR3 length is 18 residues. CDR1 and CDR2 from the germline V gene are MNHEY and SMNVEV (reference sequence). Trimming at V came to 2 bases and at J to 0 bases, leaving 9 bases not matched to a gene. The CDR3, as DNA: TGTGCCAGCAGTTTAGCGAACCTCGGGACAGGGAGCACAGATACGCAGTATTTT. Translation gives CASSLANLGTGSTDTQYF.

This clonotype was seen a few times. The chain couples TRBV11-2 to TRBJ1-1; D might be TRBD1 (6 bases). V lost 0 bases and J 1 base, leaving 12 bases between the germline ends. The V gene's germline CDR1 is SGHAT and CDR2 FQNNGV. The CDR3 has 16 amino acids. The CDR3 protein is CASSLDGQLANTEAFF. CDR3 DNA: TGTGCCAGCAGCTTAGATGGACAGTTGGCGAACACTGAAGCTTTCTTT.

There are a few counts of this clonotype. For the CDR3, the DNA is TGTGCCAGCAGTTCCTTTAGCCATAACACTGAAGCTTTCTTT. It codes for CASSSFSHNTEAFF. This chain connects TRBV12-3 or TRBV12-4 to TRBJ1-1; no clear D. Trimming stripped 4 bases from V and 2 bases from J, with 11 bases between. The CDR3 consists of 14 residues.

This chain connects TRBV7-9 to TRBJ2-3; D might be TRBD1 (5 bases). CDR3 length: 16 residues. The ends were cut back, 0 bases at V and 0 bases at J, with 10 bases in the middle. CDR1 is SEHNR and CDR2 is FQNEAQ in the germline V gene (reference sequence). For the CDR3, the DNA is TGTGCCAGCAGCTTAGCCCCCCAGGGTAGCACAGATACGCAGTATTTT. This gives the protein CASSLAPQGSTDTQYF.